This T cell receptor beta chain was sequenced during a study of cytomegalovirus exposure and HLA in healthy donors. The wider study: Of the donors genotyped, about 410 in all, about 80% fell in the Caucasian-associated ancestry cluster.

Germline CDR1 is SGHKS and CDR2 is YYEKEE (reference sequence). V lost 1 base and J 5 bases, leaving 6 bases between the germline ends. There are 13 residues in the CDR3. The PCR was carried out with 60 Vbeta primers and 13 Jbeta primers. Sequenced by immunoSEQ multiplex PCR; TCRdb stores in-frame clones only, minus some. This sample has about 250,000 clones, with approximately 91% found just once. V gene TRBV5-5 combines with J gene TRBJ2-2, with a possible D match to TRBD1 (5 bases). This TCR derives from a girl aged 2 to 9 in good health and CMV-seronegative. Material: PBMCs. For the CDR3, the DNA is TGTGCCAGCAGCTTGTCAGGGACCGGGGAGCTGTTTTTT. It yields the protein CASSLSGTGELFF.